These T cell receptor beta chains were read from a single sample in a study of PD-L1 blockade in urothelial cancer. Measured with immunoSEQ multiplex PCR; TCRdb has only the in-frame clones, and not every one. The table records tens of thousands of clones, around 85% of them present only once. Sequenced here: PBMCs, sampled around atezolizumab (anti-PD-L1) treatment. The receptors originated from a man aged 55 to 70 with urothelial cancer. The CDR3 runs from the conserved cysteine through the conserved F or W. A D gene is named only where the DNA matches it firmly. The listing skips clone size in some rows; elsewhere it reads once, few, many or a size class.

cdr3_aa: CAWSVLYRVDYGYTF
cdr3_nt: TGTGCCTGGAGTGTACTGTACAGGGTAGACTATGGCTACACCTTC
d_call: -
j_call: TRBJ1-2
v_call: TRBV30
clone_size: -

cdr3_aa: CASSASGGTGRAGEQYF
cdr3_nt: TGTGCCAGCAGTGCCTCCGGAGGGACAGGGCGAGCGGGCGAGCAGTACTTC
d_call: TRBD1
j_call: TRBJ2-7
v_call: TRBV6-1
clone_size: once

cdr3_aa: CASGGWVYSGNTIYF
cdr3_nt: TGTGCCAGCGGGGGGTGGGTTTATAGCGGAAACACCATATATTTT
d_call: -
j_call: TRBJ1-3
v_call: TRBV28
clone_size: -

cdr3_aa: CASSQDQRGIYEQYF
cdr3_nt: TGCGCCAGCAGCCAAGACCAGCGGGGGATATACGAGCAGTACTTC
d_call: TRBD2
j_call: TRBJ2-7
v_call: TRBV4-3
clone_size: -

cdr3_aa: CASSINVGQESGYTF
cdr3_nt: TGTGCCAGTAGTATAAATGTCGGACAGGAGTCGGGCTACACCTTC
d_call: TRBD1
j_call: TRBJ1-2
v_call: TRBV19
clone_size: -

cdr3_aa: CASSQVRQGREQYF
cdr3_nt: TGCGCCAGCAGCCAAGTGAGGCAGGGGCGCGAGCAGTACTTC
d_call: -
j_call: TRBJ2-7
v_call: TRBV4-1
clone_size: -

cdr3_aa: CASSSPRAANEKLFF
cdr3_nt: TGTGCCAGCAGCTCACCGAGGGCAGCTAATGAAAAACTGTTTTTT
d_call: -
j_call: TRBJ1-4
v_call: TRBV6-5
clone_size: -

cdr3_aa: CASSDGGGVDTQYF
cdr3_nt: TGCGCCAGCAGTGACGGAGGGGGGGTAGATACGCAGTATTTT
d_call: -
j_call: TRBJ2-3
v_call: TRBV10-1
clone_size: -

cdr3_aa: CASSVVGGAWETQYF
cdr3_nt: TGTGCCAGCAGCGTAGTGGGGGGGGCATGGGAGACCCAGTACTTC
d_call: -
j_call: TRBJ2-5
v_call: TRBV9
clone_size: -

cdr3_aa: CASSRYGGNTEAFF
cdr3_nt: TGTGCCAGCAGTAGATATGGCGGGAACACTGAAGCTTTCTTT
d_call: -
j_call: TRBJ1-1
v_call: TRBV25-1
clone_size: -

cdr3_aa: CASSSLAGGRGEQYF
cdr3_nt: TGTGCCAGTAGTTCCCTAGCGGGGGGGAGAGGCGAGCAGTACTTC
d_call: TRBD2
j_call: TRBJ2-7
v_call: TRBV19
clone_size: -

cdr3_aa: CASSVQGDGTGELFF
cdr3_nt: TGTGCCAGCAGCGTACAGGGGGATGGTACCGGGGAGCTGTTTTTT
d_call: TRBD1
j_call: TRBJ2-2
v_call: TRBV9
clone_size: -

cdr3_aa: CASSLDSPDTQYF
cdr3_nt: TGCGCCAGCAGCCTGGACAGCCCAGATACGCAGTATTTT
d_call: -
j_call: TRBJ2-3
v_call: TRBV5-1
clone_size: -

cdr3_aa: CASSLRGQDTGELFF
cdr3_nt: TGTGCCAGCAGCCTCCGGGGACAAGACACCGGGGAGCTGTTTTTT
d_call: -
j_call: TRBJ2-2
v_call: TRBV7-2
clone_size: few

cdr3_aa: CASSQRWGGGNEQFF
cdr3_nt: TGCGCCAGCAGCCAAAGGTGGGGGGGAGGGAATGAGCAGTTCTTC
d_call: TRBD2
j_call: TRBJ2-1
v_call: TRBV4-3
clone_size: -

cdr3_aa: CASSWTSGEETQYF
cdr3_nt: TGTGCCAGCAGTTGGACTAGCGGGGAGGAGACCCAGTACTTC
d_call: TRBD2
j_call: TRBJ2-5
v_call: TRBV2
clone_size: -

cdr3_aa: CASSTSNTGELFF
cdr3_nt: TGTGCCAGCAGCACTTCGAACACCGGGGAGCTGTTTTTT
d_call: -
j_call: TRBJ2-2
v_call: TRBV9
clone_size: -

cdr3_aa: CASSQSLTDTQYF
cdr3_nt: TGCGCCAGCAGCCAAAGCCTCACAGATACGCAGTATTTT
d_call: -
j_call: TRBJ2-3
v_call: TRBV4-1
clone_size: -

cdr3_aa: CASTTLPQKEDGYTF
cdr3_nt: TGTGCCAGCACAACCCTCCCTCAGAAGGAGGATGGCTACACCTTC
d_call: -
j_call: TRBJ1-2
v_call: TRBV28
clone_size: -

cdr3_aa: CASSTVLAGGLETQYF
cdr3_nt: TGTGCCAGCAGCACTGTACTAGCGGGGGGGCTGGAGACCCAGTACTTC
d_call: TRBD2
j_call: TRBJ2-5
v_call: TRBV9
clone_size: -